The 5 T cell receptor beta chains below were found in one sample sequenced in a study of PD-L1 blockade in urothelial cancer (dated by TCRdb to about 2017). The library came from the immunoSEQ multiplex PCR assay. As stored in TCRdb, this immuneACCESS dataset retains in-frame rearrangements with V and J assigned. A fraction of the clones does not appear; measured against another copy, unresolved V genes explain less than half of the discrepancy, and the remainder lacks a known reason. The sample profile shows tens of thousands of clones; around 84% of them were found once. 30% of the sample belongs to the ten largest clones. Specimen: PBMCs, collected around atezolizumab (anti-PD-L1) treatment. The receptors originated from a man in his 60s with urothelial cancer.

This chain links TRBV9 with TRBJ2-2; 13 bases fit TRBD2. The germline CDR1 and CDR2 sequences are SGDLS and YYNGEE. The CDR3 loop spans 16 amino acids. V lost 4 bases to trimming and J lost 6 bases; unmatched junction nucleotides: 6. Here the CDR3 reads CASSTGLAGAAGELFF. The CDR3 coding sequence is TGTGCCAGCAGCACTGGACTAGCGGGGGCTGCCGGGGAGCTGTTTTTT. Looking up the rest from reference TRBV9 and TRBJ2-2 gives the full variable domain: DSGVTQTPKHLITATGQRVTLRCSPRSGDLSVYWYQQSLDQGLQFLIQYYNGEERAKGNILERFSAQQFPDLHSELNLSSLELGDSALYFCASSTGLAGAAGELFFGEGSRLTVL.

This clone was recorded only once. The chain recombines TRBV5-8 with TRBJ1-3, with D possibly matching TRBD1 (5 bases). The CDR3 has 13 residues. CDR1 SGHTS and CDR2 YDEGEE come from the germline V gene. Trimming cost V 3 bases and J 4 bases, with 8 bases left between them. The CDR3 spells CASSWGLGNTIYF. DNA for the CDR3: TGTGCCAGCAGCTGGGGACTCGGAAACACCATATATTTT. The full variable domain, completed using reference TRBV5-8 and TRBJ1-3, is EAGVTQSPTHLIKTRGQQATLRCSPISGHTSVYWYQQALGLGLQFLLWYDEGEERNRGNFPPRFSGRQFPNYSSELNVNALELEDSALYLCASSWGLGNTIYFGEGSWLTVV.

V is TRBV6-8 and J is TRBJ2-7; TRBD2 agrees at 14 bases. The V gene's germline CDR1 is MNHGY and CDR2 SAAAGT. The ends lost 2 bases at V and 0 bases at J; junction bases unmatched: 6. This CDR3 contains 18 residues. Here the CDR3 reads CASSYPTGLAGDSYEQYF. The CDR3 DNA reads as TGTGCCAGCAGTTACCCTACGGGACTAGCGGGAGACTCCTACGAGCAGTACTTC.

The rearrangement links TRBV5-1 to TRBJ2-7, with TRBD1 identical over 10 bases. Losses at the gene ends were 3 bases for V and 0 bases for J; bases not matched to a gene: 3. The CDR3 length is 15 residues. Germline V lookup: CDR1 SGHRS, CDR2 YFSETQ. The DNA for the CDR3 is TGCGCCAGCAGCTCGGGACAGGGGAACTCCTACGAGCAGTACTTC. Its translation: CASSSGQGNSYEQYF.

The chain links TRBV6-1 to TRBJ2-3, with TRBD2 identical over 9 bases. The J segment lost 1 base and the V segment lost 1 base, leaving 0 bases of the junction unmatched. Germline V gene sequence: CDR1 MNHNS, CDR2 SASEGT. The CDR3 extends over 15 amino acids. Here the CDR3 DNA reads TGTGCCAGCAGTGAAGGACTAGCGGGCACAGATACGCAGTATTTT. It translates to CASSEGLAGTDTQYF.